This T cell receptor (beta chain) is from a study of cytomegalovirus exposure and HLA in healthy donors. Of note for this clone: Its antigen remains unknown.

The CDR3 loop spans 14 amino acids. Germline CDR1 MNHNY, CDR2 SVGAGI (reference sequence). J lost 5 bases, V lost 5 bases, and 3 bases had no gene match. Whole-study results and caveats: In a later analysis, common viral pathogens appeared linked to several of the most significant clusters.

The PCR used 60 Vbeta and 13 Jbeta primers. Method: immunoSEQ multiplex PCR; TCRdb's copy keeps in-frame clones and lacks some. This table holds approximately 190,000 clones, around four fifths found once. The sequence derives from a woman aged 45-65 years in good health and CMV-seropositive. The rearrangement uses TRBV6-6 and TRBJ1-4; 9 bases align to TRBD1. Material: PBMCs. Here the CDR3 reads CASSTGTGNEKLFF. In DNA form, the CDR3 reads TGTGCCAGCAGTACCGGGACAGGGAATGAAAAACTGTTTTTT.